This TCR beta chain was sequenced in a study of shared clonotypes between healthy human individuals. TCRdb keeps only in-frame clones here, not all; method: immunoSEQ multiplex PCR. Among 950,000 to 1,100,000 clones listed, 65% to 75% were seen once. The V gene's germline CDR1 is LGHNA and CDR2 YSLEER. CDR3 size: 15 residues. Trimming shortened V by 7 bases and J by 6 bases, and 18 bases separated the two germline ends. This chain links TRBV4-3 with TRBJ2-2; possibly TRBD1 or TRBD2 for D (5 bases each). The sample consisted of memory CD4+ T cells sorted from blood. Described subset: CD45RA-negative fraction. The clonotype comes from a man between 18 and 29 years old in good health. CDR3 coding DNA: TGCGCCAGCACCCCAGCGAGGGTCAGGGCCGGGGAGCTGTTTTTT. Protein: CASTPARVRAGELFF.